This T cell receptor (beta chain) was profiled in a study of early T cells in non-severe SARS-CoV-2 infection. Study-level information: Sequencing of bulk RNA from unsorted whole blood was done, without chain pairing.

The study's findings and limits: Matches to VDJdb favored anti-spike CD8 responses and missed private and CD4 specificities.

Of note for this clonotype: The antigen remains unidentified.

Germline CDR1 and CDR2: DFQATT and SNEGSKA (reference sequence). CDR3 size: 16 residues. The J segment lost 4 bases and the V segment lost 7 bases, leaving 13 bases of the junction unmatched. Molecules of cDNA were individually given unique molecular identifiers that were attached to them. TCRdb called the 5' RACE reads again in MiXCR, with one record for every CDR3 protein. The sample has about 90,000 distinct CDR3 sequences; more than 10% are singletons. The sample here was whole blood, taken at baseline. The V gene is TRBV20-1, the J gene TRBJ2-5, with 12 positions matching TRBD2. The source is an adult who was a healthcare worker with PCR-confirmed SARS-CoV-2 infection or an uninfected control (not recorded which). The CDR3, as DNA: TGCAGTGTCATACGGATGACTAGCGGGGGTCGAGAGACCCAGTACTTC. Residues: CSVIRMTSGGRETQYF.